The T cell receptor (beta chain) described here comes from a study of blood T cell repertoires in COVID-19 (dated by TCRdb to about 2020). With respect to the entire study: Collaborator samples came from the United States, Italy and Spain and covered acute and convalescent phases of COVID-19. Nearly every sample came with metadata listing a de-identified subject ID, COVID-19 status, age in years and sex. Where HLA class I and class II types were available, the types were taken from metadata supplied by the sample provider, not from assay-based typing. Samples were obtained from the ongoing ImmuneRACE study (first 160 participants) and from some 1,300 subjects provided by 6 global collaborators. Subjects who had been exposed to COVID-19, were actively infected with it, or had recovered from it provided the deeply sampled blood TCRbeta repertoires that made up the dataset. A freely available public database, intended as a resource for researchers studying the immune response to SARS-CoV-2, is where the repertoires were released. The prospective study material was composed of cDNA or gDNA derived from T cells, B-cell-depleted T cells, or PBMCs. Beyond this particular receptor, the publication reports: The quantity of clinical and demographic metadata differed by source and by participant and was supplied without curation.

TCRbeta CDR3 regions were amplified from genomic DNA using the immunoSEQ Assay, a bias-controlled multiplex PCR. In the authors' own workflow: Within the assay, amplification of reference gene primers was used to estimate how many nucleated cells each sample contained. To quantify the absolute abundance of each unique TCRbeta CDR3 rearrangement, sequence reads were collapsed and filtered. For each sample, productive Simpson clonality was calculated as the square root of Simpson's diversity index over productive rearrangements. TCRdb obtained this table from immuneACCESS and retained in-frame rearrangements with V and J assigned. These tables miss some clones; where compared with another copy, unresolved V genes account for less than half of the shortfall, and the remainder is unexplained. V, J and clone size are taken as reported in that table, and D and trimming were inferred from the DNA itself. This sample gives about 320,000 clones in total; more than 90% of them show up just once. Jointly, the top ten make up around 2.6% of the sample.

As to this clone: Its antigen target is currently unknown. The input lacks base qualities; no much larger clone sits a single base away.

The CDR3, cysteine through phenylalanine, is 14 amino acids long. Of all the DNA, just the CDR3 is kept, 42 bases in frame from base 1. For CDR1 and CDR2, the germline V gene (reference sequence) lists LGHDT and YNNKEL. V is cut by 4 bases and J by 8 bases, and the space between the germline ends is 14 bases. In the prospective study, participants were about 18 to 95 years old, resided in under 30 geographic areas of the United States, and were enrolled through a virtual design. In the prospective study, participants were assigned to cohorts based on the clinical history participants reported in a screening survey and a study questionnaire. ImmuneRACE Cohort 3 recovered participants were defined by two consecutive negative NP/OP PCR tests, healthcare professional clearance, or symptom resolution. Mobile phlebotomists in the prospective study collected whole blood, serum and a nasopharyngeal or oropharyngeal swab from every participant. Over a roughly two-month period, participants in the prospective study had the option of providing additional blood draws and questionnaires. Blood samples from the prospective study were shipped frozen or at room temperature prior to DNA extraction.

The source is a man between 60 and 75 years old who had recovered from COVID-19. The V and J genes are TRBV3-1 (or the pseudogene TRBV3-2) and TRBJ1-4; D gene: possibly TRBD1, on 5 matching bases. The sample consisted of PBMCs or T cells enriched from blood (not recorded which). The nucleotide sequence is given as TGTGCCAGCAGCCTCACAGGTATTCGCGAAAAACTGTTTTTT. This translates into CASSLTGIREKLFF.